The source of this T cell receptor beta chain is a study of T cells in Graves' hyperthyroidism and ophthalmopathy. Findings and caveats of the study: Separation of ophthalmopathy from stable hyperthyroidism was achieved by a 13 V-J model. Blood also held most thyroid clonotypes expanded beyond 0.001.

This CDR3 has 16 amino acids. CDR1 and CDR2 (germline): SGHRS, YFSETQ. Trimming pared 0 bases from V and 0 bases from J, leaving 10 bases between. RNA transcripts yielded amplified TCR beta CDR3 regions. HTBI primers were employed in a first-round RT-PCR of the TCR CDR3. From the multiplex PCR reads, TCRdb called clonotypes with MiXCR, one entry per CDR3 protein. The sample lists 300,000 to 450,000 distinct CDR3 sequences, about 14% occurring once. This clonotype turned up a few times. What it binds is not known. The study defined stable Graves' hyperthyroidism as no ophthalmopathy progression within 18 months.

The source material was blood. The chain recombines TRBV5-1 with TRBJ1-3; TRBD1 might be the D (5 bases). This TCR derives from an older woman with Graves' hyperthyroidism. The CDR3 DNA reads as TGCGCCAGCAGCTTGGCTGAGGGGCGCTCTGGAAACACCATATATTTT. It translates to CASSLAEGRSGNTIYF.